This T cell receptor beta chain was obtained from a study of graft-versus-host responses after intestinal transplantation. Study at large: Induction using anti-thymocyte globulin, followed by tacrolimus and steroids for roughly 3 years, was given to all recipients.

Profiled with immunoSEQ multiplex PCR; TCRdb holds only in-frame clones, not every one. The repertoire consists of roughly 99,000 clones, with about 87% occurring once and the leading ten covering about 0.7%. Points on this clone: Its antigen is still unknown.

Germline V lookup: CDR1 SNHLY, CDR2 FYNNEI. V lost 4 bases, J lost 8 bases, and 14 bases lay in between. There are 14 residues in the CDR3. Sequences were derived from unstimulated CD4+ T cells sorted from spleen or lymph node cells, sampled before transplant. The source is a human donor who was the organ donor for an intestinal transplant. The gene calls are TRBV2 and TRBJ1-4; D possibly corresponds to TRBD1 (5 bases). The DNA for the CDR3 is TGTGCCAGCAGTGTGGGGGGAGGAGGAGAAAAACTGTTTTTT. It is translated as CASSVGGGGEKLFF.